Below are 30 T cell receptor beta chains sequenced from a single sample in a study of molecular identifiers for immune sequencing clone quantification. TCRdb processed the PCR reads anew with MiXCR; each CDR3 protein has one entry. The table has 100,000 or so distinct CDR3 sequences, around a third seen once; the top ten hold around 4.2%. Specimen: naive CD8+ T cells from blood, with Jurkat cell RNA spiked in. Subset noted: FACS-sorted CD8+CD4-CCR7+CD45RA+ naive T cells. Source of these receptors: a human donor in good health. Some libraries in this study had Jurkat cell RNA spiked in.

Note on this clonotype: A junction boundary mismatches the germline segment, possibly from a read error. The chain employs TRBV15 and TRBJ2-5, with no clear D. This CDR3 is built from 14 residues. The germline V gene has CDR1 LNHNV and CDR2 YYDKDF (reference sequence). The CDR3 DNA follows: TGTGCCACCAGCAGCGCCCGCGCCCAAGAGACTCAGTACTTC. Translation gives CATSSARAQETQYF.

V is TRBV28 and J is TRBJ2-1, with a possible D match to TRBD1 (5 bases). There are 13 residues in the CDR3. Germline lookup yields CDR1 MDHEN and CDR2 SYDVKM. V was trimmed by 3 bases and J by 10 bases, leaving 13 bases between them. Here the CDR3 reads CASSLLDSPEQFF. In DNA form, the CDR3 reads TGTGCCAGCAGTTTGCTTGACAGTCCCGAGCAGTTCTTC.

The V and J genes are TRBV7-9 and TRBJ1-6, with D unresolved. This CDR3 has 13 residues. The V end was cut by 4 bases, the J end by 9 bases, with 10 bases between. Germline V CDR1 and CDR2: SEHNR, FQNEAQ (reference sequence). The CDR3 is CASSSPDFSPLHF. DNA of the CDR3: TGTGCCAGCAGCTCTCCGGATTTTTCACCCCTCCACTTT.

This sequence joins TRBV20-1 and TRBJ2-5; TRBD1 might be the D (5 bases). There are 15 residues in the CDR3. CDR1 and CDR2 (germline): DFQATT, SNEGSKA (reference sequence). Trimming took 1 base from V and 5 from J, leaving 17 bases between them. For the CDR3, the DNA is TGCAGTGCTAGAGGGTTTGACAGAGGATGGGAGACCCAGTACTTC. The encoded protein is CSARGFDRGWETQYF.

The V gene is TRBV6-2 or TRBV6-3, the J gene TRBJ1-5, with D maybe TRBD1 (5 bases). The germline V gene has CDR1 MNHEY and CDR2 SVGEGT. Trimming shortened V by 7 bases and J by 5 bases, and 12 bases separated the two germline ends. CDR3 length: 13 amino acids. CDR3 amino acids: CASTHRTYQPQHF. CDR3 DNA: TGTGCCAGCACCCATAGGACATATCAGCCCCAGCATTTT.

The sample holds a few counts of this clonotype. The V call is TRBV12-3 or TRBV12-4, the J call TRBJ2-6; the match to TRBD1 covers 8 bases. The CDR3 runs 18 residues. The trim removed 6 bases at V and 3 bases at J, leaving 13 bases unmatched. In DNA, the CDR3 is TGTGCCAGCAGCACGGTCGGACAGGGAAGGTTTGGGGCCAACGTCCTGACTTTC. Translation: CASSTVGQGRFGANVLTF.

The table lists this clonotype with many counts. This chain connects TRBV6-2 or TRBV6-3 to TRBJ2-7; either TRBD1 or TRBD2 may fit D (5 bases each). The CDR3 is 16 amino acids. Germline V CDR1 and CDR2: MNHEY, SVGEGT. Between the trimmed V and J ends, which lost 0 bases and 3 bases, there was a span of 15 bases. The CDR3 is CASSYSTGAPGYEQYF. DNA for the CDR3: TGTGCCAGCAGTTACTCGACCGGGGCTCCCGGCTACGAGCAGTACTTC.

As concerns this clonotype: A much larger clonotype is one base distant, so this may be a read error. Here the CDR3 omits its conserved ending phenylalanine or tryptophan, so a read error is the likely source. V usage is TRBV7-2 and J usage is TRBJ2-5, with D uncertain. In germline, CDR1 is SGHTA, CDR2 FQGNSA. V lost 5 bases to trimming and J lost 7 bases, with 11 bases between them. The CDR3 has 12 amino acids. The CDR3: CASSPGSGTQYI. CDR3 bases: TGTGCCAGCAGCCCCGGCTCTGGGACCCAGTACATC.

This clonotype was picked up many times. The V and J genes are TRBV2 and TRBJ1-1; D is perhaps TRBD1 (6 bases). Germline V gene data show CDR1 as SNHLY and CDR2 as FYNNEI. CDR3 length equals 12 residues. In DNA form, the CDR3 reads TGTGCTTCCAGGGGCGGAAACACTGAAGCTTTCTTT. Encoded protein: CASRGGNTEAFF.

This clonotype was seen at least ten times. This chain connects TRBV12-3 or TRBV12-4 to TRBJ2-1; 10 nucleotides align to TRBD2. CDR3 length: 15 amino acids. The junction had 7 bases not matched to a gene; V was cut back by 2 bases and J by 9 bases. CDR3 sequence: CASSLKREGRGEQFF. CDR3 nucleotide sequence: TGTGCCAGCAGTTTAAAGCGGGAGGGCCGAGGTGAGCAGTTCTTC.

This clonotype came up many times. The DNA of the CDR3 is TGCAGCGTTGAAGATAGGACGGACAGCTACGAGCAGTACTTC. Translated, it gives CSVEDRTDSYEQYF. The gene calls are TRBV29-1 and TRBJ2-7; the D gene is possibly TRBD1 (6 bases). The V and J ends lost 0 bases and 3 bases respectively, with 12 bases between them. CDR1 is SQVTM and CDR2 is ANQGSEA in the germline V gene. This CDR3 is built from 14 residues.

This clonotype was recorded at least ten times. CDR3 nucleotide sequence: TGTGCCAGCAGTGAATCGACCGTTAACACTGAAGCTTTCTTT. Encoded protein: CASSESTVNTEAFF. The chain is built from TRBV25-1 and TRBJ1-1; D gene uncertain. The CDR3 extends over 14 amino acids. Per germline, CDR1 MGHDK and CDR2 SYGVNS. V dropped 1 base and J dropped 2 bases, with 8 bases sitting between them.

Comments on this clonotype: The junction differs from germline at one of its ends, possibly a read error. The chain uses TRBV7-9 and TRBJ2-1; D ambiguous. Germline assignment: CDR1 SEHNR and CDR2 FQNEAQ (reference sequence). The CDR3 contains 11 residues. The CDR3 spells CDSSLPNEQFF. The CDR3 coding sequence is TGTGACAGCAGCTTACCCAATGAGCAGTTCTTC.

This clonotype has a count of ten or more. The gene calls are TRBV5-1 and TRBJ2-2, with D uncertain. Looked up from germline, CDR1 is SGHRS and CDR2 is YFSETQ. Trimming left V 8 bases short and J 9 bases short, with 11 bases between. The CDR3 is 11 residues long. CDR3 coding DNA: TGCGCCAGTTCGTCTATGCGGGAGCTGTTTTTT. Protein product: CASSSMRELFF.

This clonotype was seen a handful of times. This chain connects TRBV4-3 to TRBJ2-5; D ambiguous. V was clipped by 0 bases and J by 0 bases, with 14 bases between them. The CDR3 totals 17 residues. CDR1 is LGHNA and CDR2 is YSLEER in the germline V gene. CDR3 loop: CASSQDWRLPNQETQYF. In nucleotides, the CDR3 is TGCGCCAGCAGCCAAGATTGGCGATTACCGAACCAAGAGACCCAGTACTTC.

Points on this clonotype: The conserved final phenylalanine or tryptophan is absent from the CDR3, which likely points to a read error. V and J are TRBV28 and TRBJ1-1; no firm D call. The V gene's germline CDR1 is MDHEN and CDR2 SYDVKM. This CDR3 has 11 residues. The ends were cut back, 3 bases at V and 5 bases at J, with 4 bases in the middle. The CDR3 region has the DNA TGTGCCAGCAGTTTCGGGACTGAAGCTTTCCTT. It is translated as CASSFGTEAFL.

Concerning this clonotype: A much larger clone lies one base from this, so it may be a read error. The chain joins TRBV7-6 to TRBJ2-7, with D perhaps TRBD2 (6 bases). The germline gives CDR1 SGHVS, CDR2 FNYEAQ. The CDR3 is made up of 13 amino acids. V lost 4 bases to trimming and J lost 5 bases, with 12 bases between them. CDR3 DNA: TGTGCCAGCAGCTCCGCCCCGGGGGACGAGCAGTACTTC. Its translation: CASSSAPGDEQYF.

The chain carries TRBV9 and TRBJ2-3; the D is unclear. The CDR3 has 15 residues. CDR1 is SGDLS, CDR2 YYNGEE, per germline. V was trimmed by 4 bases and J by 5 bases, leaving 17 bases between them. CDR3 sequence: CASSFGPVQVDTQYF. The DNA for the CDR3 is TGTGCCAGCAGCTTCGGGCCCGTGCAAGTAGATACGCAGTATTTT.

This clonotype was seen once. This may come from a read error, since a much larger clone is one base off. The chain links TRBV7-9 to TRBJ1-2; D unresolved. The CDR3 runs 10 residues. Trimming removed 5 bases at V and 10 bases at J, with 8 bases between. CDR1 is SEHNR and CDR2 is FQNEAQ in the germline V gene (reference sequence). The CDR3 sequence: CASSIDVYTF. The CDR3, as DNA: TGTGCCAGCAGCATTGACGTCTACACCTTC.

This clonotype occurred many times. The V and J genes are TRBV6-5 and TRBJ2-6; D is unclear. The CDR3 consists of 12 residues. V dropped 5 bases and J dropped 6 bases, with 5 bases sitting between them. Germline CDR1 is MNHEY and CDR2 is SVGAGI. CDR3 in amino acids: CASSAAANVLTF. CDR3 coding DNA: TGTGCCAGCAGTGCTGCGGCCAACGTCCTGACTTTC.

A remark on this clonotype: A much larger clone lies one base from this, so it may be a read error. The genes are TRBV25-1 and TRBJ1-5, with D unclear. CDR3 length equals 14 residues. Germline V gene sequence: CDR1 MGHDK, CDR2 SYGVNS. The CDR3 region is CASSEFGVDQPRHF. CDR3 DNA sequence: TGTGCCAGCAGTGAATTCGGGGTGGATCAGCCCCGGCATTTT.

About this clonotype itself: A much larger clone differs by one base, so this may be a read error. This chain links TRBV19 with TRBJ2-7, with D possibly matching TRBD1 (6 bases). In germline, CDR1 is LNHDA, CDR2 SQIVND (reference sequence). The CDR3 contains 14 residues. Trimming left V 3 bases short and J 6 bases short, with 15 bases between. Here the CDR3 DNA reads TGTGCCAGTAGTATCAACCAGGGGACCCCCGAGCAGTACTTC. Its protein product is CASSINQGTPEQYF. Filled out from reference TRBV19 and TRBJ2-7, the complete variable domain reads DGGITQSPKYLFRKEGQNVTLSCEQNLNHDAMYWYRQDPGQGLRLIYYSQIVNDFQKGDIAEGYSVSREKKESFPLTVTSAQKNPTAFYLCASSINQGTPEQYFGPGTRLTVT.

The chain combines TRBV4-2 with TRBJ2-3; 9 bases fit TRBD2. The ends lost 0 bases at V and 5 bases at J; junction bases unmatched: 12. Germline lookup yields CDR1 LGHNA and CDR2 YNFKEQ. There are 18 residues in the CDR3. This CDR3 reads CASSQEFLGLAIIDTQYF. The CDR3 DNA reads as TGTGCCAGCAGCCAAGAATTCCTTGGACTAGCGATCATAGATACGCAGTATTTT.

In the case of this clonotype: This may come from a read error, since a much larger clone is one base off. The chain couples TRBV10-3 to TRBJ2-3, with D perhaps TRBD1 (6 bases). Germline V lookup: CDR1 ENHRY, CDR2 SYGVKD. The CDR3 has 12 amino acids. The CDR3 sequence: CAIMGATDPQYF. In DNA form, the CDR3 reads TGTGCCATCATGGGGGCCACAGATCCGCAGTATTTT.

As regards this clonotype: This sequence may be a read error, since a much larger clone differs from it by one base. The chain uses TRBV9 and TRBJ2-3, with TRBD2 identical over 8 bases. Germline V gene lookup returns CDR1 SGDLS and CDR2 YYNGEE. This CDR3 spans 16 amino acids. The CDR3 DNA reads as TGTGCCAGCAGCGCCACTAGCGGAACTAGCATAGATACGCAGTATTTT. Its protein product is CASSATSGTSIDTQYF.

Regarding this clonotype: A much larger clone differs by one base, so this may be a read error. The DNA for the CDR3 is TGTGCCAGCAGCCAGCAGTTCCTAGCGGGGGCCCCTAGCACAGATACGCAGTATTTT. It translates to CASSQQFLAGAPSTDTQYF. The chain combines TRBV7-2 with TRBJ2-3; 10 nucleotides align to TRBD2. This CDR3 contains 19 residues. Germline lookup yields CDR1 SGHTA and CDR2 FQGNSA. V dropped 5 bases and J dropped 0; count of bases not matched to a gene: 14. The variable domain in full, completed from reference TRBV7-2 and TRBJ2-3, reads GAGVSQSPSNKVTEKGKDVELRCDPISGHTALYWYRQSLGQGLEFLIYFQGNSAPDKSGLPSDRFSAERTGGSVSTLTIQRTQQEDSAVYLCASSQQFLAGAPSTDTQYFGPGTRLTVL.

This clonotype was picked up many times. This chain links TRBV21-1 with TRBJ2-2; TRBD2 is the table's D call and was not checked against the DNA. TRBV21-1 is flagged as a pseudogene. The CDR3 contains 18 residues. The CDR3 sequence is CASSKGGLAGVRTGELFF. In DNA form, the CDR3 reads TGTGCCAGCAGCAAAGGGGGACTAGCGGGAGTAAGGACCGGGGAGCTGTTTTTT.

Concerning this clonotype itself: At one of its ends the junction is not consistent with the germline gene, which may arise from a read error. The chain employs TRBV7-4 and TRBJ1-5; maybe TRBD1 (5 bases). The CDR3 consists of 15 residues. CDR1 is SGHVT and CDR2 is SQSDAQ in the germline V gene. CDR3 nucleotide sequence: TGTGCCAGCAGCTCCTCCGGAGACAGCAATCAGCCCCAGCAATTT. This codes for CASSSSGDSNQPQQF.

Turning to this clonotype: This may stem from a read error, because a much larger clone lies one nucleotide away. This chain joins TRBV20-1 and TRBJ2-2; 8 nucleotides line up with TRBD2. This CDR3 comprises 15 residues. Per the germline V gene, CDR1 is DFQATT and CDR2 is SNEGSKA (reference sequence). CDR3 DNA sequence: TGCAGTGCTAGCACCCCGGTGGGGGTTAGCGGGGAGCTGTTATTT. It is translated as CSASTPVGVSGELLF.

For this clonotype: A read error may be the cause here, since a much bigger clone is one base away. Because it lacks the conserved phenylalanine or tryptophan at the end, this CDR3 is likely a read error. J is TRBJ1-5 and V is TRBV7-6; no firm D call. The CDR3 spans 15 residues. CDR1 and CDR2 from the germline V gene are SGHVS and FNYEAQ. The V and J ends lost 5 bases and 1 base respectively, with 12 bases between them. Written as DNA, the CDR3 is TGTGCCAGCAGCCTCCGTCGGGGAAGCAATCAGCCCCAGCATCTT. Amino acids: CASSLRRGSNQPQHL.